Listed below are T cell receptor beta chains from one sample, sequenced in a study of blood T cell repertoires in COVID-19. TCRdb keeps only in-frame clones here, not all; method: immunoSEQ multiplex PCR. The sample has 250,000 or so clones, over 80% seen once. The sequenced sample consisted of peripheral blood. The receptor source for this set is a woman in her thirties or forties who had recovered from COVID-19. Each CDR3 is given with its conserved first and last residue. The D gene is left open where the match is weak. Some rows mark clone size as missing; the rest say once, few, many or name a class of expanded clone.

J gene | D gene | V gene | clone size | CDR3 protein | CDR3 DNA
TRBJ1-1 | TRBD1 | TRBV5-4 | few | CASSSWNQGRTGPEAFF | TGTGCCAGCAGTTCTTGGAATCAGGGGCGGACAGGGCCTGAAGCTTTCTTT
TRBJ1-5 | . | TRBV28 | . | CASSLGHSNQPQHF | TGTGCCAGCAGTTTAGGGCATAGCAATCAGCCCCAGCATTTT
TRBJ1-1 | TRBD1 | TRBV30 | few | CAWSVRGQGANTEAFF | TGTGCCTGGAGTGTACGGGGACAGGGCGCGAACACTGAAGCTTTCTTT
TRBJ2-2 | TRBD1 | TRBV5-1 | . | CASSLSGTVRTGELFF | TGCGCCAGCAGCTTGTCCGGGACAGTTCGCACCGGGGAGCTGTTTTTT
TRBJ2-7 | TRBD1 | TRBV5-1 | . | CASSLEGDRSAEQYF | TGCGCCAGCAGCTTGGAGGGGGACAGGTCCGCCGAGCAGTACTTC
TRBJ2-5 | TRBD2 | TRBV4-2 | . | CASSQEVLAGGLSSSQETQYF | TGTGCCAGCAGCCAAGAGGTGCTAGCGGGGGGGCTCTCCTCTTCTCAAGAGACCCAGTACTTC
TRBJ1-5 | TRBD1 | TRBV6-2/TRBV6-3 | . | CASSLGTQGAGNQPQHF | TGTGCCAGCAGTTTGGGGACCCAGGGGGCTGGCAATCAGCCCCAGCATTTT
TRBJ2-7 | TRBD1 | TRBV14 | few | CASSYGTGNTYEQYF | TGTGCCAGCAGCTACGGGACAGGCAACACCTACGAGCAGTACTTC
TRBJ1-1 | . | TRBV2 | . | CASSEIVNTEAFF | TGTGCCAGCAGTGAAATCGTAAACACTGAAGCTTTCTTT
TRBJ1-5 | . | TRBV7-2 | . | CASSLASTSLTAYYSNQPQHF | TGTGCCAGCAGCTTAGCTTCCACTAGCCTGACAGCCTACTATAGCAATCAGCCCCAGCATTTT
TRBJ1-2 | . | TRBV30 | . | CAWSKGGETNYGYTF | TGTGCCTGGAGTAAAGGAGGGGAAACTAACTATGGCTACACCTTC
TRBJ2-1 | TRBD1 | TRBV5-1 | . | CASSPGTQGAVLF | TGCGCCAGCAGCCCCGGAACGCAGGGGGCTGTGCTCTTC
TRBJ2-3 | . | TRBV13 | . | CASSTASTDTQYF | TGTGCCAGCAGCACAGCCTCCACAGATACGCAGTATTTT
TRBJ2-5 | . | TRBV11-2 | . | CASSLGRVKETQYF | TGTGCCAGCAGCTTGGGCAGGGTGAAAGAGACCCAGTACTTC
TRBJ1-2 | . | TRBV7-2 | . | CASSKGPGYGYTF | TGTGCCAGCAGCAAGGGGCCAGGATATGGCTACACCTTC
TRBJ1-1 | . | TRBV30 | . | CAWTPPQGPTEAFF | TGTGCCTGGACCCCCCCGCAGGGGCCCACTGAAGCTTTCTTT
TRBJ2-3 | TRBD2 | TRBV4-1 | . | CASSQDMGLAGDTQYF | TGCGCCAGCAGCCAAGATATGGGACTAGCGGGAGATACGCAGTATTTT
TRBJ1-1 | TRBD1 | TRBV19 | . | CASTLWPSDRGNTEAFF | TGTGCCAGTACTCTATGGCCCTCGGACAGGGGTAACACTGAAGCTTTCTTT
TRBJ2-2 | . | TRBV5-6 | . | CASSLDPGGTGELFF | TGTGCCAGCAGCTTGGATCCCGGAGGGACCGGGGAGCTGTTTTTT
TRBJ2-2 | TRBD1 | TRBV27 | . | CASSPTPGQGLNTGELFF | TGTGCCAGCAGTCCAACGCCGGGACAGGGGCTTAACACCGGGGAGCTGTTTTTT
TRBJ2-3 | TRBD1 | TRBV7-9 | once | CASRDPGQGITDTQYF | TGTGCCAGCAGGGACCCGGGACAGGGGATCACAGATACGCAGTATTTT
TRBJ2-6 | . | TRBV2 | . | CASSDRAGANVLTF | TGTGCCAGCAGTGACAGGGCGGGGGCCAACGTCCTGACTTTC
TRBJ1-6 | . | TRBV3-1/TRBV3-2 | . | CASSLSGEGGSPLHF | TGTGCCAGCAGCCTTTCAGGGGAGGGAGGTTCACCCCTCCACTTT
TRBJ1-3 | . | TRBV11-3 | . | CASSSRILSGNTIYF | TGTGCCAGCAGCTCCAGAATTCTCTCTGGAAACACCATATATTTT
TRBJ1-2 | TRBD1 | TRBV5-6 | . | CASSLVQGGARGYTF | TGTGCCAGCAGCTTGGTTCAAGGGGGCGCGCGGGGCTACACCTTC
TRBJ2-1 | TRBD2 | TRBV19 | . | CASSLPPTSGHNEQFF | TGTGCCAGTAGTCTACCCCCGACTAGCGGCCACAATGAGCAGTTCTTC
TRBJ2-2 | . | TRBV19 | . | CASSAGQITGELFF | TGTGCCAGTAGTGCGGGACAGATCACCGGGGAGCTGTTTTTT
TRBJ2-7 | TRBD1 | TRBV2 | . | CASRVQGNVYEQYF | TGTGCCAGCAGAGTACAGGGGAATGTTTACGAGCAGTACTTC
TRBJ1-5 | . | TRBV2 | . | CASRLRGGNQPQHF | TGTGCCAGCAGGTTACGGGGGGGGAATCAGCCCCAGCATTTT
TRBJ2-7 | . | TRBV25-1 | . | CASSEYEGSWKDEQYF | TGTGCCAGCAGTGAATATGAGGGATCTTGGAAGGACGAGCAGTACTTC
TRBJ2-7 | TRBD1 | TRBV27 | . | CASSLSGTGGVQYF | TGTGCCAGCAGTTTATCCGGGACAGGGGGCGTACAGTACTTC
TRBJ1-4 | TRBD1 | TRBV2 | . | CASSEGGQANEKLFF | TGTGCCAGCAGTGAGGGGGGACAGGCTAATGAAAAACTGTTTTTT
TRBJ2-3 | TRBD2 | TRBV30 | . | CAWTPGLAWGDTQYF | TGTGCCTGGACCCCGGGACTAGCATGGGGAGATACGCAGTATTTT
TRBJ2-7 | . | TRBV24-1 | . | CATSSTNSYEQYF | TGTGCCACCAGTTCGACTAACTCCTACGAGCAGTACTTC
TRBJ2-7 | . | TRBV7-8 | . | CASSLTAYEQYF | TGTGCCAGCAGCTTAACAGCCTACGAGCAGTACTTC
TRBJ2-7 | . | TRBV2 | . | CASTAQTERYEQYF | TGTGCCAGCACTGCTCAGACCGAGCGCTACGAGCAGTACTTC
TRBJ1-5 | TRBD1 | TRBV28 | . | CASFRGSFVQPQHF | TGTGCCAGTTTCAGGGGGTCCTTCGTTCAGCCCCAGCATTTT
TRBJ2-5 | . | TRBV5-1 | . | CASSLRDTRTETQYF | TGCGCCAGCAGCCTTCGGGACACCCGGACGGAGACCCAGTACTTC
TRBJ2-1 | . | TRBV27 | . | CASSTPGHYNEQFF | TGTGCCAGCAGCACTCCGGGACATTACAATGAGCAGTTCTTC
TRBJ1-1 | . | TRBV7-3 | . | CASSLQVNTEAFF | TGTGCCAGCAGCTTACAGGTGAACACTGAAGCTTTCTTT
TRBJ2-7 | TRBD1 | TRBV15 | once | CATSKTGDRGKYEQYF | TGTGCCACCAGCAAGACAGGGGACCGGGGGAAATACGAGCAGTACTTC
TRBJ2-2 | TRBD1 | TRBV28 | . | CASSLQGANTGELFF | TGTGCCAGCAGCTTGCAGGGGGCGAACACCGGGGAGCTGTTTTTT
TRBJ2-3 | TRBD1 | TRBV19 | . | CASSIDPLRQGADTQYF | TGTGCCAGTAGTATAGATCCCCTCCGACAGGGGGCAGATACGCAGTATTTT
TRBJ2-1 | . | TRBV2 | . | CASRGTSKSSYNEQFF | TGTGCCAGCAGGGGGACAAGTAAGAGCTCCTACAATGAGCAGTTCTTC
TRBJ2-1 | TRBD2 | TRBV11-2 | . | CASSPWTSGSYNEQFF | TGTGCCAGCAGCCCATGGACTAGCGGGTCCTACAATGAGCAGTTCTTC
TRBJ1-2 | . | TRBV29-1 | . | CSVEGRSSGYTF | TGCAGCGTTGAGGGGCGGAGTTCGGGCTACACCTTC
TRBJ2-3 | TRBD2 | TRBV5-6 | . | CASSLLSMVAGGADTQYF | TGTGCCAGCAGCTTGTTGTCGATGGTAGCGGGGGGGGCAGATACGCAGTATTTT
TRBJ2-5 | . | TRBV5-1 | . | CASSEEGGETQYF | TGCGCCAGCAGCGAGGAAGGAGGGGAGACCCAGTACTTC
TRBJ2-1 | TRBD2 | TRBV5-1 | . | CASSSTSGGPNNEQFF | TGCGCCAGCAGTTCGACTAGCGGGGGTCCTAACAATGAGCAGTTCTTC
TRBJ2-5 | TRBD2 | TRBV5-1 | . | CASSLGNSGTHQETQYF | TGCGCCAGCAGCTTGGGCAACAGCGGGACGCACCAAGAGACCCAGTACTTC
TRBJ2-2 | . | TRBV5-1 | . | CASALSQGSQNTGELFF | TGCGCCAGCGCCCTATCTCAGGGTTCCCAAAACACCGGGGAGCTGTTTTTT
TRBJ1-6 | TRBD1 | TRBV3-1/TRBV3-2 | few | CASSQSEPTGVLSSPLHF | TGTGCCAGCAGCCAAAGTGAGCCGACAGGGGTCCTCAGTTCACCCCTCCACTTT
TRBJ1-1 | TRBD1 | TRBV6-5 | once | CATDREQEAFF | TGTGCCACCGACAGGGAACAGGAAGCTTTCTTT
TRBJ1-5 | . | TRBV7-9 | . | CASSLEAGGNQPQHF | TGTGCCAGCAGCTTAGAGGCAGGGGGCAATCAGCCCCAGCATTTT
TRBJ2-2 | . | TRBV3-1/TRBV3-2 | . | CASSRYDSATGELFF | TGTGCCAGCAGTCGCTACGACAGCGCCACCGGGGAGCTGTTTTTT